The sequence of this T cell receptor (beta chain) was determined in a study of blood T cell repertoires in COVID-19. Whole-study context: Sites in the United States, Italy and Spain provided acute and convalescent COVID-19 samples. From T cells, B-cell-depleted T cells, or PBMCs came the material, which was cDNA or gDNA.

Per the original methods: Reference gene primer amplification in the assay estimated nucleated cell counts. Using immunoSEQ multiplex PCR, the repertoire was profiled, and TCRdb retains in-frame clones only, with some absent. V and J calls and clone size are those listed in that table; D and trimming were worked out from the DNA. The sample lists 200,000 or so clones; approximately 83% were seen once. The length of the CDR3 is 14 residues. In germline, CDR1 is LNHDA, CDR2 SQIVND (reference sequence). Trimming took 5 bases from V and 0 from J, leaving 10 bases between them. Individuals drawn from approximately 26 US areas were about 18 to 95 years old.

The receptor was isolated from a woman aged 40 to 50 with acute COVID-19. The V call is TRBV19, the J call TRBJ1-1; D possibly corresponds to TRBD1 (6 bases). Sequencing was performed on PBMCs or T cells enriched from blood (not recorded which). CDR3 in DNA: TGTGCCAGTAGTTACAGGGCCCTGAACACTGAAGCTTTCTTT. Protein sequence: CASSYRALNTEAFF.